Here is one T cell receptor beta chain with its context. Its antigen is not identified. Germline V gene sequence: CDR1 MDHEN, CDR2 SYDVKM. Trimming took 6 bases from V and 4 from J; bases not matched to a gene: 11. The CDR3 length is 16 residues. This sample is drawn from a study of tumor-infiltrating lymphocytes in primary liver carcinoma. A primer in the constant region served to generate TCR beta cDNA from around 500 ng of total RNA. Investigators got TCR beta libraries out of three nested multiplex PCR rounds, done with slightly modified ARM-PCR. TRBV1-TRBV30 forward primers paired with a C-beta reverse primer were used in the first two PCR rounds, which ran approximately 10 cycles each. TCRdb reanalysed the multiplex PCR reads using MiXCR and keeps one entry per CDR3 protein. This sample has hundreds of thousands of distinct CDR3 sequences, with approximately 65% found just once. Study conclusions and caveats: Pairs comparing tumor with adjacent tissue or blood overlapped less than pairs drawn from tumor regions. With p = 0.039, the top-250-clone fraction in tumors significantly exceeded that in blood.

The study extracted blood RNA from unsorted whole blood and also extracted germline DNA. The gene calls are TRBV28 and TRBJ2-7; 11 bases map to TRBD1. Material for sequencing was peripheral blood. This receptor was obtained from a man aged 40-55 years with primary liver carcinoma and hepatitis B virus infection. The CDR3 reads CASRSPGQGGLYEQYF. The CDR3 nucleotides are TGTGCCAGCAGATCCCCGGGACAGGGGGGACTGTACGAGCAGTACTTC. Full variable domain (rest looked up from reference TRBV28 and TRBJ2-7): DVKVTQSSRYLVKRTGEKVFLECVQDMDHENMFWYRQDPGLGLRLIYFSYDVKMKEKGDIPEGYSVSREKKERFSLILESASTNQTSMYLCASRSPGQGGLYEQYFGPGTRLTVT.